One and the same sample provided the 14 T cell receptor beta chains below, sequenced in a study of technical replicates of blood from a handful of donors. Generated by immunoSEQ multiplex PCR, the TCRdb table keeps only in-frame clones and is missing some. The sample contains approximately 79,000 clones, about 92% of which appear only once. The sample was T cells isolated from PBMCs. The receptors were sampled from a human donor in good health.

J is TRBJ1-2 and V is TRBV5-6; D is perhaps TRBD1 (5 bases). The V gene lost 4 bases and the J gene lost 2 bases, with 12 bases spanning the gap. The germline V gene encodes CDR1 SGHDT and CDR2 YYEEEE. The CDR3 totals 14 residues. The chain's CDR3 is CASSPAPGNYGYTF. The CDR3 DNA sequence: TGTGCCAGCAGCCCGGCACCAGGGAACTATGGCTACACCTTC.

This rearrangement joins TRBV15 to TRBJ2-3; D may be TRBD2 (6 bases). The CDR3 loop spans 14 amino acids. The V end was cut by 1 base, the J end by 2 bases, with 7 bases between. The germline CDR1 and CDR2 sequences are LNHNV and YYDKDF (reference sequence). The DNA for the CDR3 is TGTGCCACCAGCAGAGGGGACTTCACAGATACGCAGTATTTT. Translation: CATSRGDFTDTQYF.

The V gene is TRBV6-1, the J gene TRBJ2-7; the D gene is possibly TRBD1 (5 bases). Between the trimmed V and J ends, which lost 4 bases and 4 bases, there was a span of 14 bases. CDR1 MNHNS and CDR2 SASEGT come from the germline V gene. CDR3 length equals 14 residues. CDR3 region: CASSVGRVSYEQYF. Written as DNA, the CDR3 is TGTGCCAGCAGTGTCGGCAGGGTCAGTTACGAGCAGTACTTC.

This chain connects TRBV28 to TRBJ2-2, with TRBD1 identical over 7 bases. V lost 5 bases and J lost 6; bases outside the gene matches: 9. This CDR3 region has 15 residues. Germline V gene data show CDR1 as MDHEN and CDR2 as SYDVKM. CDR3 DNA: TGTGCCAGCAGTCCCCTCGACAGGGATGCCGGGGAGCTGTTTTTT. Translating it yields CASSPLDRDAGELFF.

This clone was picked up one time. The chain has TRBV21-1 and TRBJ1-2; the table's TRBD1 call for D was not verified on the DNA. TRBV21-1 is a pseudogene segment. This CDR3 has 13 amino acids. Written as DNA, the CDR3 is TGTGCCAGCAGTCTTAGACAGGGTAATGGCTACACCTTC. Protein sequence: CASSLRQGNGYTF.

This chain links TRBV19 with TRBJ2-1, with TRBD1 identical over 12 bases. The germline V gene has CDR1 LNHDA and CDR2 SQIVND (reference sequence). CDR3 length: 15 amino acids. V shed 6 bases, J shed 7 bases, and the junction held 7 bases outside the gene matches. This chain's CDR3 is CASRKGQGAENEQFF. CDR3 nucleotides: TGTGCCAGTAGAAAGGGACAGGGGGCGGAAAATGAGCAGTTCTTC.

This clone was found once. The V gene is TRBV9, the J gene TRBJ1-1; possibly TRBD1 for D (6 bases). Germline V lookup: CDR1 SGDLS, CDR2 YYNGEE. This CDR3 spans 15 amino acids. V lost 4 bases, J lost 1 base, and 14 bases lay in between. CDR3 protein: CASSPAQGRNTEAFF. The CDR3 bases are TGTGCCAGCAGCCCCGCTCAGGGGCGGAACACTGAAGCTTTCTTT.

V is TRBV10-2 and J is TRBJ1-2; a possible D gene is TRBD1 (5 bases). The CDR3 is 15 residues long. The V end was cut by 4 bases, the J end by 4 bases, with 16 bases between. From germline, CDR1 is WSHSY and CDR2 SAAADI. The chain's CDR3 is CASSAGTAGAYGYTF. CDR3 bases: TGCGCCAGCAGTGCTGGAACAGCTGGGGCCTATGGCTACACCTTC.

The chain uses TRBV4-2 and TRBJ2-7, with 7 bases lining up with TRBD2. The CDR3 loop spans 16 amino acids. The germline gives CDR1 LGHNA, CDR2 YNFKEQ. The V and J ends lost 2 bases and 3 bases, in that order; junction bases with no gene match: 10. CDR3 DNA: TGTGCCAGCAGCCAATACGGTGCGGGAGAAAGCTACGAGCAGTACTTC. This encodes CASSQYGAGESYEQYF.

CDR3 protein: CATEGQGASTPHPEAFF. The CDR3 coding sequence is TGCGCCACCGAGGGACAGGGGGCGTCGACTCCCCACCCTGAAGCTTTCTTT. V usage is TRBV10-2 and J usage is TRBJ1-1; the match to TRBD1 covers 12 bases. Trimming at V came to 10 bases and at J to 6 bases, leaving 18 bases not matched to a gene. CDR1 and CDR2 from the germline V gene are WSHSY and SAAADI. This CDR3 is built from 17 residues.

The rearrangement links TRBV2 to TRBJ1-2, with D tentatively TRBD1 (5 bases). The CDR3 extends over 14 amino acids. Germline values: CDR1 SNHLY, CDR2 FYNNEI. V lost 8 bases and J 7 bases, leaving 20 bases between the germline ends. The CDR3 reads CASLVILGGPGYTF. Here the CDR3 DNA reads TGTGCCAGCTTGGTGATTTTGGGGGGTCCTGGCTACACCTTC.

CDR3 in amino acids: CAWTSGRANEQFF. CDR3 DNA sequence: TGTGCCTGGACTAGCGGGAGGGCGAATGAGCAGTTCTTC. The chain employs TRBV30 and TRBJ2-1; 12 positions match TRBD2. The V gene end was trimmed by 4 bases and the J gene end by 7 bases; junction bases not matched to a gene: 2. CDR3 length equals 13 residues. Germline CDR1 and CDR2: GTSNPN and SVGIG (reference sequence).

V gene TRBV11-3 combines with J gene TRBJ1-6; weak D call: TRBD1 (6 bases). The V gene lost 3 bases and the J gene lost 11 bases, with 14 bases spanning the gap. This CDR3 spans 14 amino acids. Per the germline V gene, CDR1 is SGHNT and CDR2 is YENEEA. CDR3: CASSFQGFSAPLHF. Written as DNA, the CDR3 is TGTGCCAGCAGCTTTCAGGGGTTTTCCGCACCCCTCCACTTT.

V gene TRBV6-1 combines with J gene TRBJ2-7, with D tentatively TRBD1 (6 bases). The CDR3 extends over 17 amino acids. The V and J ends lost 0 bases and 0 bases respectively, with 15 bases between them. The germline CDR1 and CDR2 sequences are MNHNS and SASEGT. CDR3 nucleotides: TGTGCCAGCAGTGAAGCGGTTGTGCAGGGGAGCTCCTACGAGCAGTACTTC. Translating it yields CASSEAVVQGSSYEQYF.